What follows are 22 T cell receptor beta chains derived from one specimen sequenced in a study of blood T cell repertoires in COVID-19. Only in-frame clones appear in the TCRdb table, and some are missing; sequencing was by immunoSEQ multiplex PCR. The data hold approximately 170,000 clones, with about nine tenths observed a single time. Sequences were obtained from peripheral blood. These receptor sequences come from a man aged 55 to 69 with acute or convalescent COVID-19.

V and J are TRBV9 and TRBJ2-3; 13 nucleotides match TRBD2. V shed 3 bases, J shed 2 bases, and the junction held 9 bases outside the gene matches. This CDR3 spans 18 amino acids. CDR1 SGDLS and CDR2 YYNGEE come from the germline V gene. This CDR3 reads CASSGRTSGSFPTDTQYF. CDR3 in DNA: TGTGCCAGCAGCGGTCGGACTAGCGGGAGTTTTCCCACAGATACGCAGTATTTT.

The chain has TRBV18 and TRBJ1-2; 10 bases align to TRBD1. Germline values: CDR1 KGHSH, CDR2 LQKENI. The trim removed 6 bases at V and 3 bases at J, leaving 4 bases unmatched. CDR3 length: 14 residues. For the CDR3, the DNA is TGTGCCAGCTCCCCCGGGACAGGGGACTATGGCTACACCTTC. Translation gives CASSPGTGDYGYTF.

On this clone itself: The CDR3 carries no conserved terminal phenylalanine or tryptophan, so it likely arises from a read error. The V gene is TRBV5-8, the J gene TRBJ1-6, with 7 bases lining up with TRBD1. Germline-derived CDR1 and CDR2 are SGHTS and YDEGEE. CDR3 length equals 14 residues. Trimming at V came to 5 bases and at J to 7 bases, leaving 6 bases not matched to a gene. The CDR3 is CASSYRGGNSPLHL. In DNA form, the CDR3 reads TGTGCCAGCAGTTACAGGGGAGGCAATTCACCCCTCCACCTT.

To note about this clone: Other DNA sequences in this specimen translate into the identical CDR3. The V and J genes are TRBV18 and TRBJ2-2; 9 bases match TRBD1. V lost 3 bases, J lost 3 bases, and 2 bases stayed unmatched. This CDR3 contains 15 residues. Germline V gene data show CDR1 as KGHSH and CDR2 as LQKENI. The CDR3 reads CASSPRQGDTGELFF. The DNA for the CDR3 is TGTGCCAGCTCACCTCGACAGGGGGACACCGGGGAGCTGTTTTTT.

V is TRBV18 and J is TRBJ2-7; D possibly corresponds to TRBD1 (5 bases). The CDR3 runs to 13 residues. V lost 0 bases, J lost 9 bases, and 12 bases lay in between. Germline CDR1 is KGHSH and CDR2 is LQKENI. The CDR3 reads CASSPPIREGQYF. The DNA of the CDR3 is TGTGCCAGCTCACCACCGATCAGGGAAGGGCAGTACTTC.

This sequence joins TRBV3-1 (or the pseudogene TRBV3-2) and TRBJ2-7, with 7 nucleotides matching TRBD1. The V gene end was trimmed by 8 bases and the J gene end by 4 bases; junction bases not matched to a gene: 11. There are 14 residues in the CDR3. CDR1 is LGHDT and CDR2 is YNNKEL in the germline V gene (reference sequence). The DNA of the CDR3 is TGTGCCAGCGGCTTAAGGGGGCGACAATACGAGCAGTACTTC. Translating it yields CASGLRGRQYEQYF.

CDR3 nucleotides: TGTGCCAGCAGCCAAGACAAGAACCCAGGCACTGGAAACACCATATATTTT. As protein: CASSQDKNPGTGNTIYF. The rearrangement links TRBV4-2 to TRBJ1-3; D remains unclear. Germline assignment: CDR1 LGHNA and CDR2 YNFKEQ. This CDR3 has 17 residues. Trimming took off 0 bases at V and 2 bases at J, with 14 bases between the two ends.

This sequence joins TRBV7-2 and TRBJ1-2; weak D call: TRBD1 (6 bases). In germline, CDR1 is SGHTA, CDR2 FQGNSA. V dropped 5 bases and J dropped 3 bases, with 13 bases sitting between them. This CDR3 is built from 14 residues. The CDR3 nucleotides are TGTGCCAGCAGCCCGCACAGGGCGGACTATGGCTACACCTTC. Translation gives CASSPHRADYGYTF.

This clone was observed once. V gene TRBV7-6 combines with J gene TRBJ1-6; TRBD1 aligns across 11 bases. This CDR3 has 17 amino acids. J was trimmed by 5 bases and V by 1 base; bases with no gene match: 4. Looked up from germline, CDR1 is SGHVS and CDR2 is FNYEAQ. The CDR3 DNA is TGTGCCAGCAGCTTAGGAGGACAGGGGGCAAATAATTCACCCCTCCACTTT. Protein product: CASSLGGQGANNSPLHF.

The V gene is TRBV10-3, the J gene TRBJ2-2; TRBD1 agrees at 7 bases. CDR3 length: 15 residues. The J segment lost 0 bases and the V segment lost 6 bases, leaving 4 bases of the junction unmatched. The germline V gene encodes CDR1 ENHRY and CDR2 SYGVKD. The CDR3 region has the DNA TGTGCCATCAGCTCCGGGACAGCGAACACCGGGGAGCTGTTTTTT. The encoded protein is CAISSGTANTGELFF.

The V gene is TRBV6-5, the J gene TRBJ1-5; 7 nucleotides match TRBD1. V was clipped by 7 bases and J by 5 bases; unmatched bases: 8. This CDR3 spans 14 amino acids. The germline V gene encodes CDR1 MNHEY and CDR2 SVGAGI. The CDR3 DNA follows: TGTGCCAGCAACGAAGGGGACAGTTATCAGCCCCAGCATTTT. Protein sequence: CASNEGDSYQPQHF.

CDR3 sequence reads: CASSPVRAPGGTEAFF. CDR3 nucleotides: TGTGCCAGCTCACCAGTCCGGGCCCCCGGGGGCACTGAAGCTTTCTTT. The V gene is TRBV18, the J gene TRBJ1-1, with TRBD1 as a possible D gene (5 bases). This CDR3 comprises 16 residues. Deletions cut 2 bases from V and 4 bases from J, with 17 bases between. Germline loops: CDR1 KGHSH, CDR2 LQKENI.

The chain combines TRBV19 with TRBJ2-5; TRBD1 agrees at 9 bases. The germline CDR1 and CDR2 sequences are LNHDA and SQIVND (reference sequence). CDR3 size: 16 residues. V gave up 0 bases and J gave up 5 bases; unmatched junction bases: 7. CDR3 in amino acids: CASSIEMTGGLETQYF. In nucleotides, the CDR3 is TGTGCCAGTAGTATAGAGATGACAGGGGGACTGGAGACCCAGTACTTC.

In this sample, this clone turned up a few times. The rearrangement joins TRBV18 to TRBJ1-1, with D possibly being TRBD1 (5 bases). The V gene's germline CDR1 is KGHSH and CDR2 LQKENI. The V end lost 2 bases, the J end lost 4 bases, and 14 bases lay between the germline ends. The CDR3 covers 15 residues. DNA of the CDR3: TGTGCCAGCTCACCAATGGGGGGATCGGCCACTGAAGCTTTCTTT. Translated: CASSPMGGSATEAFF.

This clone appeared a few times. The gene calls are TRBV27 and TRBJ1-1; unclear D gene. Germline V gene data show CDR1 as MNHEY and CDR2 as SMNVEV (reference sequence). Trimming removed 7 bases from V and 6 bases from J, with 15 bases in between. This CDR3 region has 13 residues. Here the CDR3 reads CASNLVPGSEAFF. The CDR3 coding sequence is TGTGCCAGCAACCTCGTACCGGGGTCTGAAGCTTTCTTT.

A remark on this clone: Other DNA sequences from this sample encode an identical CDR3 as well. This chain links TRBV19 with TRBJ2-2; 8 nucleotides line up with TRBD2. Germline V gene data show CDR1 as LNHDA and CDR2 as SQIVND (reference sequence). The trim removed 1 base at V and 5 bases at J, leaving 0 bases unmatched. The CDR3 totals 14 residues. The CDR3 reads CASSIAGGTGELFF. In DNA, the CDR3 is TGTGCCAGTAGTATAGCGGGAGGGACCGGGGAGCTGTTTTTT.

This chain links TRBV7-8 with TRBJ1-1, with TRBD1 identical over 10 bases. The CDR3 covers 14 residues. Germline V gene data show CDR1 as SGHVS and CDR2 as FQNEAQ. V lost 5 bases to trimming and J lost 10 bases; unmatched junction nucleotides: 10. CDR3 sequence: CASSPLLTGGTAFF. The CDR3 nucleotides are TGTGCCAGCAGCCCGCTCCTGACAGGGGGCACAGCTTTCTTT.

V gene TRBV2 combines with J gene TRBJ2-7; the D gene is possibly TRBD1 (6 bases). The CDR3 extends over 14 amino acids. The germline V gene has CDR1 SNHLY and CDR2 FYNNEI. The germline V and J ends were trimmed by 5 bases and 3 bases, with 14 bases remaining between them. CDR3: CASSTQTGYYEQYV. The CDR3 nucleotides are TGTGCCAGCAGTACCCAGACAGGATACTACGAGCAGTACGTC.

The J gene is TRBJ1-6, the V gene TRBV7-9, with D unclear. The CDR3 loop spans 15 amino acids. V lost 1 base to trimming and J lost 9 bases, with 13 bases between them. Germline V CDR1 and CDR2: SEHNR, FQNEAQ (reference sequence). This CDR3 is CASSLERGITSPLHF. As DNA, the CDR3 is TGTGCCAGCAGCTTAGAACGGGGAATTACTTCACCCCTCCACTTT.

This sequence joins TRBV6-6 and TRBJ1-2; 7 positions match TRBD1. The CDR3 runs 15 residues. The germline V gene encodes CDR1 MNHNY and CDR2 SVGAGI (reference sequence). Unmatched junction bases numbered 6, after V lost 5 bases and J lost 0 bases. The CDR3 DNA reads as TGTGCCAGCAGTCGGGACAGCCGAGCTAACTATGGCTACACCTTC. Translating it yields CASSRDSRANYGYTF.

This clone was seen only a few times. V gene TRBV30 combines with J gene TRBJ1-6; 8 bases are a match to TRBD1. The CDR3 runs 15 residues. Germline V gene lookup returns CDR1 GTSNPN and CDR2 SVGIG (reference sequence). The junction had 5 bases not matched to a gene; V was cut back by 2 bases and J by 5 bases. CDR3 loop: CAWSPLDRDNSPLHF. The CDR3 nucleotides are TGTGCCTGGAGTCCCTTGGACAGGGATAATTCACCCCTCCACTTT.

This clone was detected only once. This chain links TRBV2 with TRBJ1-4; possibly TRBD1 for D (5 bases). This CDR3 comprises 14 residues. Germline V gene data show CDR1 as SNHLY and CDR2 as FYNNEI. The V and J ends lost 7 bases and 2 bases respectively, with 11 bases between them. This CDR3 is CASTAGQTNEKLFF. Here the CDR3 DNA reads TGTGCCAGCACCGCAGGGCAGACTAATGAAAAACTGTTTTTT.